The 9 T cell receptor beta chains in this list originate from one sample, sequenced in a study of T-cell reconstitution after alpha-beta-depleted transplantation in children (TCRdb year 2016). Receptor libraries were prepared by PCR. Instrument used: Illumina HiSeq 2500. TCR library preparation used molecular barcoding, with unique molecular identifiers applied to normalize quantification of the TCRbeta repertoire. Using fastp trimming at Q25 and MiXCR clonotype assembly, TCRdb reanalyzed the public sequencing data and kept in-frame beta chains. Each record represents a unique CDR3 protein, reported with the most common genes and DNA among its rows. In all, the sample holds around 240,000 distinct CDR3 sequences, and 9% to 10% of those were seen once. The top ten clonotypes cover about 4.8% of the sample. The sample here was PBMCs from the stem cell graft donor, taken from the stem cell graft. Every receptor here comes from a human donor who donated a stem cell graft to a child with SCID.

This clonotype was detected many times. This chain joins TRBV27 and TRBJ1-1, with no clear D. CDR1 and CDR2 from the germline V gene are MNHEY and SMNVEV (reference sequence). There are 14 residues in the CDR3. V was clipped by 4 bases and J by 10 bases, with 19 bases between them. The CDR3 protein is CASSSPYLQSLAFF. The CDR3 DNA follows: TGTGCCAGCAGTTCCCCCTATCTACAGAGTTTAGCTTTCTTT.

In its sample, this clonotype was seen many times. The gene calls are TRBV5-1 and TRBJ2-1, with D perhaps assigned TRBD1 or TRBD2 (6 bases each). The germline gives CDR1 SGHRS, CDR2 YFSETQ. V was trimmed by 0 bases and J by 3 bases, leaving 10 bases between them. This CDR3 is built from 15 residues. In DNA form, the CDR3 reads TGCGCCAGCAGCTTGGGGGGGGCCAACTACAATGAGCAGTTCTTC. Its translation: CASSLGGANYNEQFF.

This clonotype was seen many times. This chain joins TRBV5-5 and TRBJ1-1; 8 positions match TRBD1. The CDR3 is 15 residues long. Germline CDR1 reads SGHKS; CDR2 reads YYEKEE (reference sequence). V lost 3 bases to trimming and J lost 3 bases; unmatched junction nucleotides: 7. DNA of the CDR3: TGTGCCAGCAGCTGGGGCCCGACAGGGGACACTGAAGCTTTCTTT. Translated: CASSWGPTGDTEAFF. Variable domain in full (rest from reference TRBV5-5 and TRBJ1-1): DAGVTQSPTHLIKTRGQQVTLRCSPISGHKSVSWYQQVLGQGPQFIFQYYEKEERGRGNFPDRFSARQFPNYSSELNVNALLLGDSALYLCASSWGPTGDTEAFFGQGTRLTVV.

This clonotype occurred many times. This sequence joins TRBV5-1 and TRBJ1-6, with unresolved D. The germline V gene has CDR1 SGHRS and CDR2 YFSETQ. This CDR3 contains 13 residues. V was shortened by 0 bases and J by 11 bases, with 9 bases between the two germline ends. CDR3 protein: CASSLGVETPLHF. CDR3 bases: TGCGCCAGCAGCTTGGGGGTGGAGACACCCCTCCACTTT.

This clonotype was observed many times. The J gene is TRBJ1-5, the V gene TRBV6-1, with D possibly TRBD1 on 6 matching bases. The CDR3 is 16 residues long. The V end was cut by 6 bases, the J end by 4 bases, with 19 bases between. The germline V gene encodes CDR1 MNHNS and CDR2 SASEGT. The CDR3 DNA follows: TGTGCCAGCAGACCATCTCGAGGGGGGGCGAATCAGCCCCAGCATTTT. It specifies CASRPSRGGANQPQHF.

A note on this clonotype: At one of its ends the junction is not consistent with the germline gene, which may arise from a read error. V is TRBV2 and J is TRBJ2-5; 11 positions agree with TRBD2. The CDR3 spans 12 residues. CDR1 SNHLY and CDR2 FYNNEI come from the germline V gene. The chain's CDR3 is CASSPPRLAGSF. CDR3 DNA: TGTGCCAGCAGCCCTCCTCGACTAGCGGGGTCCTTC.

In its sample, this clonotype was seen many times. This chain links TRBV10-3 with TRBJ1-1, with D unclear. Germline CDR1 reads ENHRY; CDR2 reads SYGVKD. The CDR3 has 16 residues. V was shortened by 0 bases and J by 0 bases, with 11 bases between the two germline ends. The CDR3, as DNA: TGTGCCATCAGTGAGTCATCTCCGGGTATGAACACTGAAGCTTTCTTT. It is translated as CAISESSPGMNTEAFF.

The sample holds many counts of this clonotype. The rearrangement links TRBV5-1 to TRBJ2-3, with TRBD2 matching 8 bases. The CDR3 consists of 16 residues. The V gene end was trimmed by 4 bases and the J gene end by 5 bases; junction bases not matched to a gene: 12. Germline values: CDR1 SGHRS, CDR2 YFSETQ. The CDR3 protein is CASSLDSGGMGDTQYF. The CDR3 DNA is TGCGCCAGCAGCCTAGACAGCGGGGGAATGGGAGATACGCAGTATTTT.

Ten or more counts support this clonotype. The chain is built from TRBV5-6 and TRBJ2-1; 11 positions agree with TRBD2. V shed 3 bases, J shed 10 bases, and the junction held 15 bases outside the gene matches. Germline CDR1 reads SGHDT; CDR2 reads YYEEEE. The CDR3 consists of 17 residues. CDR3 sequence reads: CASSSAGGLAGGTEQFF. CDR3 sequence (DNA): TGTGCCAGCAGCTCGGCGGGTGGGCTAGCGGGGGGTACCGAGCAGTTCTTC. Full variable domain (missing parts from reference TRBV5-6 and TRBJ2-1): DAGVTQSPTHLIKTRGQQVTLRCSPKSGHDTVSWYQQALGQGPQFIFQYYEEEERQRGNFPDRFSGHQFPNYSSELNVNALLLGDSALYLCASSSAGGLAGGTEQFFGPGTRLTVL.